This TCR beta chain is from a study of cytomegalovirus exposure and HLA in healthy donors. Study conclusions and caveats: In vitro experiments confirmed that a few CMV-associated chains were specific for CMV antigens.

Primers included in the PCR were 60 Vbeta and 13 Jbeta primers. TCRdb's table, derived via immunoSEQ multiplex PCR, lists solely in-frame clones and lacks some. Among 110,000 or so clones listed, 67% were seen once. This clone occurred a few times. What it binds is not known. Germline CDR1 SGHVS, CDR2 FNYEAQ. Unmatched junction bases numbered 1, after V lost 4 bases and J lost 5 bases. This CDR3 comprises 12 residues. Sequenced material: PBMCs. The rearrangement uses TRBV7-6 and TRBJ1-1; 7 nucleotides match TRBD1. This TCR came from a young man in good health and CMV-seropositive. This chain's CDR3 is CASSSQGTEAFF. Here the CDR3 DNA reads TGTGCCAGCAGCTCACAGGGGACTGAAGCTTTCTTT.